This paragraph covers one TCR beta chain sequence. This clonotype was observed at least ten times. Which antigen it targets is not known. Base quality data are lacking; no much larger clone is found one base away. Inclusive of the bounding cysteine and phenylalanine, the CDR3 is 14 residues long. The only DNA kept is the CDR3, 42 bases in frame from the first base. As encoded in the germline V gene, CDR1 is MDHEN while CDR2 is SYDVKM. Deletion took 4 bases off V and 4 bases off J, with a span of 10 bases between the germline ends. The data belong to a study of spatial heterogeneity in lung cancer (dated by TCRdb to 2018 to 2020). The study in broad terms: Beta-chain transcripts were consistently detected in greater numbers than alpha-chain transcripts, which likely reflects a higher abundance of beta-chain transcripts. Nonsynonymous mutation counts, determined by whole-exome sequencing of tumor tissue, were related to TCR repertoire features. At surgery, both alpha and beta chains were TCR-sequenced in under 250 tumor regions, fewer than 80 matched nontumor lung samples and 56 PBMC samples. The study quantitatively compared TCR alpha and beta repertoires across multiple tumor regions, matched nontumor lung and blood in non-small cell lung cancer. In the raw uncorrected reads, each unique combination of TCR and UMI appeared more than ten times on average.

Libraries were built with 5' RACE. Data came from a NextSeq 500. To allow correction of PCR and sequencing errors, the TCR library protocol tagged every TCR cDNA molecule with a unique molecular identifier. The original pipeline was this. TCR identification, UMI-based error correction and CDR3 extraction were all carried out with Decombinator tools. Expanded TCRs were defined as those above a frequency of 2 per 1,000, corresponding to the top 1% of the tumor frequency distribution. Rényi diversity was computed with the R vegan package after subsampling each repertoire 100 times to 5,000 TCRs. CDR3 similarity networks were built from amino acid triplet string-kernel similarity, with CDR3s being connected when pairwise similarity was above 0.82. The raw public reads went through TCRdb reprocessing: fastp at Q25, MiXCR clone calling, in-frame beta chains kept. CDR3 protein sequences are deduplicated, and each keeps its most common genes and DNA. The V and J calls follow TCRdb's processing rather than the paper's. The sample table shows around 63,000 distinct CDR3 sequences, and 8% to 9% are seen once. The top ten hold around 15% of the sample.

What the authors observed across the whole study: Ubiquitous expanded tumor TCRs were detected in blood more often at tumor resection than at routine follow-up. Additional single-cell paired TCR alpha and beta sequencing was considered necessary to confirm, at a functional level, the hypothesis that regional TCRs recognize regional mutations.

Explained via the paper, the time point label denotes: sample taken at primary tumor resection. Without any cell sorting, TCR sequencing was performed on whole RNA extracted either from tumor and nontumor lung tissue or from cryopreserved PBMC samples. Donors were approximately 72 patients with early-stage, untreated non-small cell lung cancer from the lung TRACERx cohort. Only patients for whom sufficient RNA was available from at least two tumor regions were selected for TCR sequencing. The receptor was isolated from a female donor with early-stage non-small cell lung cancer. Recombination linked TRBV28 to TRBJ1-4, with the identity of the D gene unclear. Sample: PBMCs, taken at surgery. The DNA reads TGTGCCAGCAGTTCGGCGGTCGGTAATGAAAAACTGTTTTTT. It is translated as CASSSAVGNEKLFF.